This T cell receptor beta chain came from a study of blood T cells in healthy people across ages. This clonotype was counted only a few times. Its specificity is not known. It was with a sample-barcoded 5' primer and a J-beta primer mix that a second PCR of roughly 7 to 12 cycles was run. Each CDR3 protein is one row after TCRdb ran MiXCR on the 5' RACE reads. Counted here are roughly 680,000 distinct CDR3 sequences, 45% to 60% occurring once; the ten biggest clones make up approximately 13%. CDR3 size: 15 residues. CDR1 and CDR2 (germline): MDHEN, SYDVKM. V lost 1 base to trimming and J lost 3 bases, with 12 bases between them. The study, taken as a whole, reports: Naive CD4+ cell counts and diversity both ran higher in long-lived than in aged donors.

The sequencing sample was made of blood. The V call is TRBV28, the J call TRBJ1-1; the D gene is possibly TRBD1 (5 bases). This TCR derives from a woman of 80 years or more in good health. The CDR3 region has the DNA TGTGCCAGCAGTTTATCAGGGTTGGGGGACACTGAAGCTTTCTTT. Its protein is CASSLSGLGDTEAFF.